These 28 T cell receptor beta chains share one sample of origin, sequenced in a study of identical twins. TCRdb re-derived calls from the 5' RACE reads in MiXCR, one entry per CDR3 protein. The sample includes 450,000 to 600,000 distinct CDR3 sequences, about 20% seen only once; the top ten take 0.4% to 0.6%. The same specimen was also included in a second study, on yellow fever vaccine responses in identical twins.

The specimen was CD4+ T cells sorted from blood. The origin of the receptors is a woman younger than 30 in good health.

This clonotype was seen a handful of times. The chain recombines TRBV14 with TRBJ2-1; 11 bases fit TRBD2. Germline V gene data show CDR1 as SGHDN and CDR2 as FVKESK. The CDR3 covers 17 residues. The trim removed 1 base at V and 6 bases at J, leaving 8 bases unmatched. CDR3 in amino acids: CASSQVYGTSGFNEQFF. Here the CDR3 DNA reads TGTGCCAGCAGCCAAGTGTATGGGACTAGCGGATTCAATGAGCAGTTCTTC.

This clonotype was counted only a few times. V and J are TRBV12-3 or TRBV12-4 and TRBJ2-5, with 7 bases lining up with TRBD2. V lost 5 bases and J lost 1; bases outside the gene matches: 7. The length of the CDR3 is 15 residues. CDR3 DNA: TGTGCCAGCAGTCCGACCCCGGGGGGCCAAGAGACCCAGTACTTC. This gives the protein CASSPTPGGQETQYF.

This clonotype was seen a few times. In nucleotides, the CDR3 is TGTGCCAGCAGGGCAAGCGGTTTATCCTACGAGCAGTACTTC. Translated: CASRASGLSYEQYF. The chain links TRBV28 to TRBJ2-7, with D perhaps TRBD2 (5 bases). The CDR3 totals 14 residues. Trimming left V 6 bases short and J 1 base short, with 13 bases between. Germline assignment: CDR1 MDHEN and CDR2 SYDVKM.

J is TRBJ2-4 and V is TRBV20-1; D may be TRBD1 or TRBD2 (5 bases each). The germline V and J ends were trimmed by 2 bases and 8 bases, with 13 bases remaining between them. Germline-derived CDR1 and CDR2 are DFQATT and SNEGSKA (reference sequence). There are 13 residues in the CDR3. CDR3: CSARTGPTYIQYF. The CDR3 region has the DNA TGCAGTGCTAGAACGGGACCCACGTACATTCAGTACTTC.

The V and J genes are TRBV2 and TRBJ2-1; D gene unclear. Germline V gene sequence: CDR1 SNHLY, CDR2 FYNNEI. The CDR3 contains 13 residues. Trimming left V 6 bases short and J 6 bases short, with 12 bases between. CDR3 in DNA: TGTGCCAGCAGACAGAGCATCCTCAATGAGCAGTTCTTC. As protein: CASRQSILNEQFF. Together with reference TRBV2 and TRBJ2-1, the CDR3 gives the full variable domain: EPEVTQTPSHQVTQMGQEVILRCVPISNHLYFYWYRQILGQKVEFLVSFYNNEISEKSEIFDDQFSVERPDGSNFTLKIRSTKLEDSAMYFCASRQSILNEQFFGPGTRLTVL.

This clonotype has more than one count but fewer than ten. V and J are TRBV5-1 and TRBJ2-3; D unclear. The CDR3 is 13 residues long. Trimming pared 2 bases from V and 6 bases from J, leaving 10 bases between. Germline CDR1 is SGHRS and CDR2 is YFSETQ. Written as DNA, the CDR3 is TGCGCCAGCAGCTTTATACGGGCCGATACGCAGTATTTT. It translates to CASSFIRADTQYF.

This clonotype was seen a handful of times. This chain links TRBV9 with TRBJ2-3, with 10 bases aligning to TRBD1. Germline-derived CDR1 and CDR2 are SGDLS and YYNGEE. J lost 2 bases, V lost 2 bases, and 5 bases had no gene match. The CDR3 sequence is 16 residues long. CDR3 residues: CASSVGTGDPTDTQYF. DNA for the CDR3: TGTGCCAGCAGCGTGGGGACAGGGGATCCCACAGATACGCAGTATTTT.

The rearrangement uses TRBV20-1 and TRBJ2-7; D is undetermined. CDR3 length equals 13 residues. Germline CDR1 reads DFQATT; CDR2 reads SNEGSKA (reference sequence). The V end was cut by 7 bases, the J end by 5 bases, with 18 bases between. The CDR3 bases are TGCAGTGTCCGTGCCCCGGAACTCCACGAGCAGTACTTC. It is translated as CSVRAPELHEQYF.

CDR3 residues: CASSFGTGIYEQYF. Here the CDR3 DNA reads TGCGCCAGCAGCTTTGGGACAGGGATCTACGAGCAGTACTTC. V and J are TRBV5-1 and TRBJ2-7, with TRBD1 matching 9 bases. From germline, CDR1 is SGHRS and CDR2 YFSETQ. This CDR3 region has 14 residues. J was trimmed by 3 bases and V by 2 bases; bases with no gene match: 3. Filled out from reference TRBV5-1 and TRBJ2-7, the complete variable domain reads KAGVTQTPRYLIKTRGQQVTLSCSPISGHRSVSWYQQTPGQGLQFLFEYFSETQRNKGNFPGRFSGRQFSNSRSEMNVSTLELGDSALYLCASSFGTGIYEQYFGPGTRLTVT.

This clonotype was observed a handful of times. V gene TRBV3-1 combines with J gene TRBJ2-2, with a tentative D call TRBD1 (6 bases). The CDR3 loop spans 15 amino acids. Germline V gene lookup returns CDR1 LGHDT and CDR2 YNNKEL (reference sequence). Trimming pared 2 bases from V and 0 bases from J, leaving 7 bases between. The CDR3 reads CASSQQGTNTGELFF. Here the CDR3 DNA reads TGTGCCAGCAGCCAACAGGGGACGAACACCGGGGAGCTGTTTTTT.

J is TRBJ2-1 and V is TRBV11-1, with 9 bases aligning to TRBD2. This CDR3 has 19 residues. V lost 2 bases, J lost 8 bases, and 19 bases stayed unmatched. Germline V lookup: CDR1 SGHAT, CDR2 FQDESV (reference sequence). For the CDR3, the DNA is TGTGCCAGCAGCTTACCCGAAACTCGACCGGGACTAGCCGTGTATGAGCAGTTCTTC. It translates to CASSLPETRPGLAVYEQFF.

This clonotype was seen more than once but under ten times. The chain combines TRBV20-1 with TRBJ2-5, with D unresolved. Germline CDR1 is DFQATT and CDR2 is SNEGSKA (reference sequence). This CDR3 is 12 amino acids long. V was cut by 1 base and J by 5 bases, with 8 bases left in between. The CDR3 DNA reads TGCAGTGCTAGAGTAGTGGGTGAGACCCAGTACTTC. Translated: CSARVVGETQYF.

Regarding this clonotype: One end of the junction is discordant with germline, which a read error may explain. V usage is TRBV12-3 or TRBV12-4 and J usage is TRBJ2-2; TRBD2 agrees at 7 bases. This CDR3 contains 18 residues. Here the CDR3 reads CAISSLPVGGRATGELFF. CDR3 DNA: TGTGCCATCAGTTCCCTCCCGGTGGGCGGGAGAGCCACCGGGGAGCTGTTTTTT.

V and J are TRBV12-3 or TRBV12-4 and TRBJ2-7; D not certain. The CDR3 is 12 amino acids. V lost 6 bases to trimming and J lost 4 bases, with 10 bases between them. The CDR3 DNA follows: TGTGCCAGCAGGCAGTTGGGGTACGAGCAGTACTTC. It encodes CASRQLGYEQYF.

This rearrangement joins TRBV10-2 to TRBJ2-1; 8 positions match TRBD2. Germline V lookup: CDR1 WSHSY, CDR2 SAAADI. V lost 3 bases, J lost 6 bases, and 7 bases stayed unmatched. The CDR3 loop spans 15 amino acids. CDR3 nucleotide sequence: TGCGCCAGCAGTGATATCGGGGGGGCCTCCAATGAGCAGTTCTTC. As protein: CASSDIGGASNEQFF.

The chain carries TRBV2 and TRBJ2-5; 7 bases agree with TRBD2. The CDR3 is 14 amino acids. Germline V gene lookup returns CDR1 SNHLY and CDR2 FYNNEI. J lost 3 bases, V lost 4 bases, and 5 bases had no gene match. CDR3 region: CASSVALAEETQYF. In DNA form, the CDR3 reads TGTGCCAGCAGTGTAGCTCTAGCGGAAGAGACCCAGTACTTC.

This clonotype has a handful of counts. The chain recombines TRBV10-3 with TRBJ2-3, with D hard to call. Germline values: CDR1 ENHRY, CDR2 SYGVKD. Trimming removed 10 bases from V and 2 bases from J, with 16 bases in between. CDR3 length: 14 amino acids. CDR3 nucleotides: TGTGCCACTAAAATAGCCTTTTTCACAGATACGCAGTATTTT. Its translation is CATKIAFFTDTQYF.

The chain recombines TRBV20-1 with TRBJ2-1; 8 bases are shared with TRBD2. This CDR3 spans 13 amino acids. From germline, CDR1 is DFQATT and CDR2 SNEGSKA (reference sequence). V lost 3 bases to trimming and J lost 8 bases; unmatched junction nucleotides: 6. CDR3 region: CSASRTGGDEQFF. The CDR3 DNA is TGCAGTGCTAGCAGGACCGGGGGGGATGAGCAGTTCTTC.

This clonotype turned up a few times. The gene calls are TRBV6-1 and TRBJ1-2; tentatively, D is TRBD1 (5 bases). There are 13 residues in the CDR3. With 7 bases removed from V and 5 bases from J, the gap between germline ends came to 14 bases. CDR1 and CDR2 (germline): MNHNS, SASEGT. Here the CDR3 DNA reads TGTGCCAGCATATTGGACAAAAAGTATGGCTACACCTTC. It translates to CASILDKKYGYTF.

This clonotype was seen a few times. The chain recombines TRBV5-5 with TRBJ2-7; D possibly matches TRBD1 or TRBD2 (5 bases each). V shed 4 bases and J shed 1 base, with 18 bases lying between them. This CDR3 region has 16 residues. Germline CDR1 is SGHKS and CDR2 is YYEKEE (reference sequence). The CDR3 DNA reads as TGTGCCAGCAGCCTTACCGGGACGTTCGGTTCCTACGAGCAGTACTTC. Translated: CASSLTGTFGSYEQYF.

This sequence joins TRBV25-1 and TRBJ2-2; 10 positions match TRBD2. The CDR3 spans 17 residues. Trimming removed 4 bases from V and 3 bases from J; junction bases left unmatched: 8. Germline CDR1 and CDR2: MGHDK and SYGVNS. In nucleotides, the CDR3 is TGTGCCAGCAGTGTCCAGCGGGGGGGCCGAGACACCGGGGAGCTGTTTTTT. Translated, it gives CASSVQRGGRDTGELFF.

This clonotype was recorded at least ten times. This sequence joins TRBV12-3 or TRBV12-4 and TRBJ1-2, with 10 bases matching TRBD1. The V and J ends lost 5 bases and 4 bases, in that order; junction bases with no gene match: 7. This CDR3 has 15 amino acids. CDR3 loop: CASSPRGQGFYGYTF. CDR3 DNA: TGTGCCAGCAGTCCAAGGGGACAGGGGTTCTATGGCTACACCTTC.

This clonotype was seen a handful of times. The chain links TRBV6-5 to TRBJ1-6; D unclear. CDR3 length: 16 amino acids. V was shortened by 0 bases and J by 5 bases, with 11 bases between the two germline ends. Germline CDR1 and CDR2: MNHEY and SVGAGI. The CDR3 protein is CASSYSRPVDNSPLHF. The CDR3 bases are TGTGCCAGCAGTTACTCTCGGCCGGTGGATAATTCACCCCTCCACTTT.

The chain couples TRBV10-2 to TRBJ2-1; 9 nucleotides agree with TRBD2. Germline CDR1 WSHSY, CDR2 SAAADI. This CDR3 has 14 amino acids. With V trimmed by 8 bases and J by 6 bases, 8 bases remained unmatched. The DNA for the CDR3 is TGCGCCAGCCAGATTAGCGGGAGCGGCAATGAGCAGTTCTTC. Translating it yields CASQISGSGNEQFF.

The chain employs TRBV4-2 and TRBJ2-3; possibly TRBD2 for D (6 bases). The length of the CDR3 is 16 residues. V shed 4 bases and J shed 0 bases, with 14 bases lying between them. Germline values: CDR1 LGHNA, CDR2 YNFKEQ. In DNA form, the CDR3 reads TGTGCCAGCAGCCCCCCCCGGGGACTCAGCACAGATACGCAGTATTTT. It is translated as CASSPPRGLSTDTQYF.

The CDR3 bases are TGTGCCAGCAGCCATGTTGGGGGGGACCCTCAAGAGACCCAGTACTTC. It translates to CASSHVGGDPQETQYF. This chain uses TRBV3-1 with TRBJ2-5; the match to TRBD2 covers 7 bases. This CDR3 comprises 16 residues. Trimming at V came to 3 bases and at J to 2 bases, leaving 9 bases not matched to a gene. The germline CDR1 and CDR2 sequences are LGHDT and YNNKEL (reference sequence).

The chain joins TRBV2 to TRBJ2-7, with D hard to call. V lost 8 bases to trimming and J lost 3 bases, with 14 bases between them. The CDR3 sequence is 13 residues long. Looked up from germline, CDR1 is SNHLY and CDR2 is FYNNEI. The CDR3 protein is CASSRTPYYEQYF. CDR3 bases: TGTGCCAGCTCCCGGACGCCGTACTACGAGCAGTACTTC.

The CDR3 sequence is CASSDGGTSGRNEQFF. The CDR3 nucleotides read TGCGCCAGCAGTGACGGGGGGACTAGCGGGAGAAATGAGCAGTTCTTC. V usage is TRBV10-2 and J usage is TRBJ2-1; 14 positions match TRBD2. The CDR3 spans 16 residues. The V segment lost 3 bases and the J segment 7 bases; nucleotides outside the gene matches: 5. Germline-derived CDR1 and CDR2 are WSHSY and SAAADI.